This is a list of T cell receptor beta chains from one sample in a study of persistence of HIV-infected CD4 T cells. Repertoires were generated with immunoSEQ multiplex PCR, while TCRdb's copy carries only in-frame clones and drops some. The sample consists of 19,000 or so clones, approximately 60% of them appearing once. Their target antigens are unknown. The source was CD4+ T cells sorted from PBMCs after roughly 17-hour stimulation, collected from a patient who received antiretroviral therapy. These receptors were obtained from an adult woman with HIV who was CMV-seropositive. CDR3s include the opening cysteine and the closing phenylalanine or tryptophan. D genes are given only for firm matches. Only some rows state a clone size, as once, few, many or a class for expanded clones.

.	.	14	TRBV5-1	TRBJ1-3	CASRDTAGGNTIYF	TGCGCCAGCAGAGACACGGCAGGTGGAAACACCATATATTTT
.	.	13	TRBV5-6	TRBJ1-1	CASSSPGATEAFF	TGTGCCAGCAGCTCCCCGGGTGCGACTGAAGCTTTCTTT
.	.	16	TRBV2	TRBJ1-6	CASSQGPLGGNSPLHF	TGTGCCAGCAGCCAAGGCCCCTTGGGAGGGAATTCACCCCTCCACTTT
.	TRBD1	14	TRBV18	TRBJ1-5	CASSWDREFQPQHF	TGTGCCAGCTCGTGGGACAGGGAATTTCAGCCCCAGCATTTT
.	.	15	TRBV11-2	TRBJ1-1	CASSLSGGPTTEAFF	TGTGCCAGCAGCTTAAGCGGGGGGCCGACGACTGAAGCTTTCTTT
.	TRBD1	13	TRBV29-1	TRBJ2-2	CSVDRGNTGELFF	TGCAGCGTGGACAGGGGGAACACCGGGGAGCTGTTTTTT
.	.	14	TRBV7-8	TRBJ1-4	CASSPLATVGKLFF	TGTGCCAGCAGCCCCCTGGCGACAGTCGGTAAACTGTTTTTT
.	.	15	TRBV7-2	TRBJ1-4	CASSLLGRDGEKLFF	TGTGCCAGCAGCTTACTGGGACGGGACGGAGAAAAACTGTTTTTT
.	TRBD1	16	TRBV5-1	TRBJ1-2	CASSLDSGQGISGYTF	TGCGCCAGCAGCTTGGATTCGGGACAGGGTATTAGTGGCTACACCTTC
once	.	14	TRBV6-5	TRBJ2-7	CASSIIDSTYEQYF	TGTGCCAGCAGCATAATCGACAGTACCTACGAGCAGTACTTC
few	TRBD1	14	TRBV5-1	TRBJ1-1	CASSKGQINTEAFF	TGCGCCAGCAGCAAGGGACAGATTAACACTGAAGCTTTCTTT
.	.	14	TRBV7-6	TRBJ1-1	CASSLGTVNTEAFF	TGTGCCAGCAGCTTAGGGACAGTGAACACTGAAGCTTTCTTT
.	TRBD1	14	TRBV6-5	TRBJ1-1	CASTRQGMNTEAFF	TGTGCCAGCACCCGACAGGGAATGAACACTGAAGCTTTCTTT
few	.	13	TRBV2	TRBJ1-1	CASRFTQGTEAFF	TGTGCCAGCAGATTTACACAGGGAACTGAAGCTTTCTTT
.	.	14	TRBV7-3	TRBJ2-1	CASSLDRSFGEQFF	TGTGCCAGCAGCTTAGACAGGAGTTTTGGTGAGCAGTTCTTC
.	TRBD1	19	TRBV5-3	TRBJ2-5	CARSLGTGLIRGKQETQYF	TGTGCCAGAAGCCTAGGGACAGGGCTTATACGGGGGAAACAAGAGACCCAGTACTTC
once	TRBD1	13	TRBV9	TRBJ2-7	CASSGTGDYEQYF	TGTGCCAGCAGCGGGACAGGGGATTACGAGCAGTACTTC
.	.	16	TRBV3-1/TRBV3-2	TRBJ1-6	CASSQTPPAYNSPLHF	TGTGCCAGCAGCCAAACCCCCCCTGCCTATAATTCACCCCTCCACTTT
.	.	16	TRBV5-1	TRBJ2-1	CASSLAGGSDINEQFF	TGCGCCAGCAGCTTGGCTGGGGGGTCAGATATCAATGAGCAGTTCTTC
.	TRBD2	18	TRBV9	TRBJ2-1	CASSRPWGTSGGYNEQFF	TGTGCCAGCAGCAGACCCTGGGGGACTAGCGGGGGATACAATGAGCAGTTCTTC
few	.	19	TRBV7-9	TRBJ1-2	CASSSWGREGPYLDYGYTF	TGTGCCAGCAGCTCCTGGGGTCGGGAGGGTCCCTACTTGGACTATGGCTACACCTTC
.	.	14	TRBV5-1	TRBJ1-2	CASSPGTSVYGYTF	TGCGCCAGCAGCCCCGGGACTTCTGTCTATGGCTACACCTTC
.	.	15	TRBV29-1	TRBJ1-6	CSVDRESSYNSPLHF	TGCAGCGTTGACCGGGAGAGCTCCTATAATTCACCCCTCCACTTT
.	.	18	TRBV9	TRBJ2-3	CASSVDRFRRGSTDTQYF	TGTGCCAGCAGCGTAGATAGGTTCAGGCGGGGCAGCACAGATACGCAGTATTTT
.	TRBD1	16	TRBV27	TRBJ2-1	CASSTIRGTGGRGQFF	TGTGCCAGCAGTACTATCCGGGGGACAGGGGGCAGAGGGCAGTTCTTC
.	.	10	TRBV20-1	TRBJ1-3	CSAGSDRIYF	TGCAGTGCTGGGTCAGACAGGATATATTTT
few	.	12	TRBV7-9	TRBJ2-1	CASSLVQREQFF	TGTGCCAGCAGCTTAGTACAGCGTGAGCAGTTCTTC
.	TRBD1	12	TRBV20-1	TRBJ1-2	CSASGQGYGYTF	TGCAGTGCTAGTGGACAGGGCTATGGCTACACCTTC
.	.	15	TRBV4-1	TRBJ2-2	CASSQEGQNTGELFF	TGCGCCAGCAGCCAAGAGGGTCAGAACACCGGGGAGCTGTTTTTT
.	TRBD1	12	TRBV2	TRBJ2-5	CASDRGLETQYF	TGTGCCAGCGACAGGGGTTTGGAGACCCAGTACTTC
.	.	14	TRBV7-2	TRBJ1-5	CASSFGGWTQPQHF	TGTGCCAGCAGCTTTGGGGGGTGGACCCAGCCCCAGCATTTT
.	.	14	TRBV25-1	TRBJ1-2	CASSEGGRLYGYTF	TGTGCCAGCAGTGAAGGCGGACGCCTCTATGGCTACACCTTC
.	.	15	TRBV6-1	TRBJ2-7	CASSEAGTGTYEQYF	TGTGCCAGCAGTGAAGCGGGGACCGGTACCTACGAGCAGTACTTC
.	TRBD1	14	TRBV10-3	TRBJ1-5	CAISGTGGNQPQHF	TGTGCCATCAGTGGAACAGGGGGCAATCAGCCCCAGCATTTT
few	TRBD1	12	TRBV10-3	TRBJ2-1	CAIRPQGNEQFF	TGTGCCATCAGACCACAGGGGAATGAGCAGTTCTTC
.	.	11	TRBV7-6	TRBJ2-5	CASSPQETQYF	TGTGCCAGCAGCCCGCAGGAGACCCAGTACTTC
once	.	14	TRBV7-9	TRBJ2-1	CASSLAGTHNEQFF	TGTGCCAGCAGCTTAGCGGGGACCCACAATGAGCAGTTCTTC
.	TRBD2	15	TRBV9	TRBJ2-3	CASSLWAGGPDTQYF	TGTGCCAGCAGCCTCTGGGCGGGGGGCCCGGATACGCAGTATTTT
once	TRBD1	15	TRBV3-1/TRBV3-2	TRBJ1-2	CASSQGAQQGNGYTF	TGTGCCAGCAGCCAAGGGGCCCAACAGGGGAATGGCTACACCTTC
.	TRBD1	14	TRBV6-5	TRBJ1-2	CASSRQGTGYGYTF	TGTGCCAGCAGTCGACAAGGGACAGGCTATGGCTACACCTTC
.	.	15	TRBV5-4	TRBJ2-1	CASSRVATTTNEQFF	TGTGCCAGCAGCCGAGTGGCAACTACAACCAATGAGCAGTTCTTC
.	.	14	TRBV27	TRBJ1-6	CASKGRLWNSPLHF	TGTGCCAGCAAAGGCAGGTTGTGGAATTCACCCCTCCACTTT
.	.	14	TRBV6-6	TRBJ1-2	CASSRTDRVGGYTF	TGTGCCAGCAGTCGGACGGACCGGGTTGGTGGCTACACCTTC